This T cell receptor (beta chain) is drawn from a study of shared clonotypes between healthy human individuals. The study's findings and limits: Compared with clonotypes that all four donors shared, non-shared clonotypes had lower generation probabilities. The sharing of approximately 5.1% of naive CD4 clonotypes was seen across a handful of donors.

The CDR3 consists of 14 residues. From germline, CDR1 is SGHTA and CDR2 FQGNSA. J was trimmed by 3 bases and V by 5 bases; bases with no gene match: 6. Within Nashville, Tennessee resided all donors, each a Caucasian adult. With regard to this clone: Antigen: not known.

For each subset, genomic DNA was distributed in equal portions over several immunoSEQ plates. Libraries were prepared by immunoSEQ multiplex PCR; TCRdb keeps only in-frame clonotypes and omits some of them. The sample lists about 2.3 million clones, around 92% occurring once. The rearrangement uses TRBV7-2 and TRBJ1-1; TRBD1 matches 7 bases. The sample comprised naive CD4+ T cells from PBMCs. Subset denoted: CD45RA+ positively selected. The clonotype was recovered from a man in his late teens or twenties in good health. Some clones in this sample may be carry-over from other donors' samples. The CDR3 nucleotides read TGTGCCAGCAGCCTACACAGGGGAGACACTGAAGCTTTCTTT. This sequence encodes CASSLHRGDTEAFF.